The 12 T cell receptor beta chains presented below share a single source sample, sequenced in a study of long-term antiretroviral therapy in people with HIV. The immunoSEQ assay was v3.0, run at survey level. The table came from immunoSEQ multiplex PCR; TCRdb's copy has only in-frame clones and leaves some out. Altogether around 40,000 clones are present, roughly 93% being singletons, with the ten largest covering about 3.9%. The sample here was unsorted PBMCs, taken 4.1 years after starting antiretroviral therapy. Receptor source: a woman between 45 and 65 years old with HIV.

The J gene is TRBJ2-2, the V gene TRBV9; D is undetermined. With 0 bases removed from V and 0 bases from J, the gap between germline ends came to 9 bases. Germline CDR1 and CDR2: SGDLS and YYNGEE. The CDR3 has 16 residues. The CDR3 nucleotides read TGTGCCAGCAGCGTAGAGGGCGGCGCGAACACCGGGGAGCTGTTTTTT. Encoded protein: CASSVEGGANTGELFF. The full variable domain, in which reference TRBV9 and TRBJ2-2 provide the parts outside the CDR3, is DSGVTQTPKHLITATGQRVTLRCSPRSGDLSVYWYQQSLDQGLQFLIQYYNGEERAKGNILERFSAQQFPDLHSELNLSSLELGDSALYFCASSVEGGANTGELFFGEGSRLTVL.

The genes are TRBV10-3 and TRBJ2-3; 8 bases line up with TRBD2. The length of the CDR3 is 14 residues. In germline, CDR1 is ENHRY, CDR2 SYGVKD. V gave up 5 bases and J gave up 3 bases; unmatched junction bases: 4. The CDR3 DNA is TGTGCCATCAGTCCGGGACTAGTTACAGATACGCAGTATTTT. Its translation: CAISPGLVTDTQYF.

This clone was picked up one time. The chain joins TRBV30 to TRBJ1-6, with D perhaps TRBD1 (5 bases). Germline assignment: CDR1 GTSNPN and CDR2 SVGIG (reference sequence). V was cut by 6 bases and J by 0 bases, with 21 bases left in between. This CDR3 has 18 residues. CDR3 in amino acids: CACPLPPTASSYNSPLHF. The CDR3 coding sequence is TGTGCCTGCCCACTACCCCCGACAGCGAGCTCCTATAATTCACCCCTCCACTTT.

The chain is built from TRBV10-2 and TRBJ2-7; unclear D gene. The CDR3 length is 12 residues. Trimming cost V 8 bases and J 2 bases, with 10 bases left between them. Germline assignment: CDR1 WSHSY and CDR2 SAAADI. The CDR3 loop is CASGPSTYEQYF. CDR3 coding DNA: TGCGCCAGCGGGCCATCCACCTACGAGCAGTACTTC.

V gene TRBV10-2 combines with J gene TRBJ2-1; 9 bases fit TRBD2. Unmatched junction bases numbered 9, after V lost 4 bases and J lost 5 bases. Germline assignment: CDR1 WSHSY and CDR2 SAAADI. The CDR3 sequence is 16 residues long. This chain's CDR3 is CASSVVTSGKDNEQFF. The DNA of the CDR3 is TGCGCCAGCAGTGTTGTGACTAGCGGAAAAGACAATGAGCAGTTCTTC.

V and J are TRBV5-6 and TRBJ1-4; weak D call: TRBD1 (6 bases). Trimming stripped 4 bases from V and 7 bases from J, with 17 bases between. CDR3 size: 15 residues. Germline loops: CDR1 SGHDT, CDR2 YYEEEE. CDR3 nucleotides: TGTGCCAGCAGCCCACGGTCGGGGGGGCTTGAAAAACTGTTTTTT. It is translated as CASSPRSGGLEKLFF. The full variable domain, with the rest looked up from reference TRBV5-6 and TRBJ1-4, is DAGVTQSPTHLIKTRGQQVTLRCSPKSGHDTVSWYQQALGQGPQFIFQYYEEEERQRGNFPDRFSGHQFPNYSSELNVNALLLGDSALYLCASSPRSGGLEKLFFGSGTQLSVL.

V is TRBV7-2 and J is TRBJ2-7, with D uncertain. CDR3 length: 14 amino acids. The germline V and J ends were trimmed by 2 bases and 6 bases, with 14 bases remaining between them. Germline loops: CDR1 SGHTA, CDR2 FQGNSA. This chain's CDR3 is CASSLLASISEQYF. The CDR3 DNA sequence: TGTGCCAGCAGCTTATTGGCCTCGATAAGCGAGCAGTACTTC.

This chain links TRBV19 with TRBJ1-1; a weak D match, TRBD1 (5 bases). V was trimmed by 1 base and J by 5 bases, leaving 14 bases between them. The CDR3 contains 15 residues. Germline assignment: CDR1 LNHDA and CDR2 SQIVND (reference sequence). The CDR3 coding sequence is TGTGCCAGTAGTATAGCCGATACAGGTCGTACTGAAGCTTTCTTT. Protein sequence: CASSIADTGRTEAFF.

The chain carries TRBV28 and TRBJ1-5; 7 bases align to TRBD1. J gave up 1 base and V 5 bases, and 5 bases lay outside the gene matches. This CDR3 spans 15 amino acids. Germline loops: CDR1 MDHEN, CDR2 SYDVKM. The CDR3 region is CASSEGTASNQPQHF. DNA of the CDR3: TGTGCCAGCAGTGAAGGGACAGCGAGCAATCAGCCCCAGCATTTT.

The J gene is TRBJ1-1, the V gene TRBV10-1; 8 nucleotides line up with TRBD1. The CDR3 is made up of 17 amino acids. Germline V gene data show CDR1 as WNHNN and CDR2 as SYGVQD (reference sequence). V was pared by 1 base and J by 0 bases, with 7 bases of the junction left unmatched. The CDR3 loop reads CASSEYGTGTMNTEAFF. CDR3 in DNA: TGCGCCAGCAGTGAGTATGGGACAGGCACAATGAACACTGAAGCTTTCTTT.

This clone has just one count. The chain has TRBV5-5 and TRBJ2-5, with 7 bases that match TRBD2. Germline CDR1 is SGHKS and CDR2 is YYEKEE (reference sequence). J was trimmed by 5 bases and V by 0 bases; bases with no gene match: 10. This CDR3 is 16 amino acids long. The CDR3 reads CASSLDSKGGVETQYF. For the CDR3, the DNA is TGTGCCAGCAGCTTGGATTCCAAGGGAGGGGTGGAGACCCAGTACTTC.

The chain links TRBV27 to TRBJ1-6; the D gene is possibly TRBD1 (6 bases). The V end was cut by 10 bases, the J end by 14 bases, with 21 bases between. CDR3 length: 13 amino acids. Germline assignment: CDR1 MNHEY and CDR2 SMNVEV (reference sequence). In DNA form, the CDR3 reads TGTGCCACCCGGCGAGGGGGAAAGGACACCCTCCACTTT. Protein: CATRRGGKDTLHF.